A single sample is the source of the 29 T cell receptor beta chains below, sequenced in a study of identical twins. TCRdb passed the 5' RACE reads through MiXCR, listing each CDR3 protein once. The profile shows 500,000 to 650,000 distinct CDR3 sequences, around 20% of them singletons. This sample was also put to use in a study of yellow fever vaccine responses in identical twins.

The sequenced material came from CD4+ T cells sorted from blood. The receptors originated from a woman younger than 30 in good health.

This clonotype was found a few times. The rearrangement uses TRBV7-8 and TRBJ2-2, with 11 bases fitting TRBD2. V shed 4 bases and J 0 bases; nucleotides not matched to a gene: 7. This CDR3 is built from 18 residues. The germline V gene has CDR1 SGHVS and CDR2 FQNEAQ. CDR3 in amino acids: CASSSKPLAGANTGELFF. The CDR3 coding sequence is TGTGCCAGCAGCTCCAAACCACTAGCGGGGGCGAACACCGGGGAGCTGTTTTTT.

This rearrangement joins TRBV5-1 to TRBJ2-6, with D possibly being TRBD1 (5 bases). The CDR3 runs to 17 residues. V was pared by 0 bases and J by 0 bases, with 10 bases between. Per the germline V gene, CDR1 is SGHRS and CDR2 is YFSETQ. The CDR3 bases are TGCGCCAGCAGCTTGGGCAGGGTTAGCTCTGGGGCCAACGTCCTGACTTTC. It specifies CASSLGRVSSGANVLTF. The variable domain in full, with the rest retrieved from reference TRBV5-1 and TRBJ2-6, is KAGVTQTPRYLIKTRGQQVTLSCSPISGHRSVSWYQQTPGQGLQFLFEYFSETQRNKGNFPGRFSGRQFSNSRSEMNVSTLELGDSALYLCASSLGRVSSGANVLTFGAGSRLTVL.

This chain uses TRBV7-9 with TRBJ2-7; no clear D. CDR1 and CDR2 from the germline V gene are SEHNR and FQNEAQ (reference sequence). CDR3 length: 15 residues. V lost 5 bases to trimming and J lost 2 bases, with 16 bases between them. The CDR3 here is CASSPEALSTYEQYF. In DNA form, the CDR3 reads TGTGCCAGCAGCCCCGAGGCTCTTAGCACCTACGAGCAGTACTTC.

This clonotype showed up just a few times. The V gene is TRBV5-6, the J gene TRBJ2-2, with D perhaps given as TRBD1 or TRBD2 (6 bases each). The V end was cut by 5 bases, the J end by 4 bases, with 12 bases between. The V gene's germline CDR1 is SGHDT and CDR2 YYEEEE. CDR3 length equals 14 residues. CDR3 coding DNA: TGTGCCAGCAGAGCCGGAGGGGGCACCGGGGAGCTGTTTTTT. Encoded protein: CASRAGGGTGELFF.

This sequence joins TRBV14 and TRBJ2-7, with no clear D. V lost 1 base and J lost 6, with 16 bases in between. The CDR3 spans 15 residues. From germline, CDR1 is SGHDN and CDR2 FVKESK. CDR3 in amino acids: CASSQGPNVRPEQYF. CDR3 in DNA: TGTGCCAGCAGCCAAGGACCAAACGTAAGGCCCGAGCAGTACTTC. Filled out from reference TRBV14 and TRBJ2-7, the complete variable domain reads EAGVTQFPSHSVIEKGQTVTLRCDPISGHDNLYWYRRVMGKEIKFLLHFVKESKQDESGMPNNRFLAERTGGTYSTLKVQPAELEDSGVYFCASSQGPNVRPEQYFGPGTRLTVT.

This clonotype showed up just a few times. The rearrangement uses TRBV10-3 and TRBJ2-1; 7 bases are shared with TRBD2. The ends lost 8 bases at V and 6 bases at J; junction bases unmatched: 10. CDR1 and CDR2 from the germline V gene are ENHRY and SYGVKD. The CDR3 spans 14 residues. The CDR3 DNA reads as TGTGCCATCGGTAGCGGGCCCGCGGGCAATGAGCAGTTCTTC. Translating it yields CAIGSGPAGNEQFF.

The chain links TRBV5-5 to TRBJ2-2; D is unclear. V lost 2 bases to trimming and J lost 6 bases, with 5 bases between them. CDR1 and CDR2 from the germline V gene are SGHKS and YYEKEE (reference sequence). This CDR3 has 12 amino acids. Here the CDR3 reads CASSFPSGELFF. In DNA form, the CDR3 reads TGTGCCAGCAGCTTCCCTTCCGGGGAGCTGTTTTTT.

CDR3 amino acids: CASTTLGDTQYF. The CDR3 DNA reads TGTGCCAGCACCACCTTAGGGGATACGCAGTATTTT. The chain employs TRBV6-6 and TRBJ2-3; unclear D gene. The length of the CDR3 is 12 residues. CDR1 and CDR2 from the germline V gene are MNHNY and SVGAGI (reference sequence). V lost 7 bases to trimming and J lost 6 bases, with 11 bases between them.

CDR3 DNA: TGTGCCAGCAGTCTCGGGGGTGGCGGGGAGCTGTTTTTT. Protein: CASSLGGGGELFF. The chain links TRBV12-3 or TRBV12-4 to TRBJ2-2; the D gene is possibly TRBD2 (6 bases). Trimming shortened V by 5 bases and J by 7 bases, and 11 bases separated the two germline ends. CDR3 length: 13 amino acids.

The sample holds a few counts of this clonotype. V and J are TRBV18 and TRBJ2-1, with TRBD1 matching 8 bases. Germline V gives CDR1 KGHSH, CDR2 LQKENI. The CDR3 sequence is 17 residues long. The V gene end was trimmed by 5 bases and the J gene end by 6 bases; junction bases not matched to a gene: 15. This CDR3 is CASSYHRIGQGANEQFF. CDR3 bases: TGTGCCAGCTCATACCACCGGATCGGGCAGGGGGCCAATGAGCAGTTCTTC.

J is TRBJ2-7 and V is TRBV10-3; perhaps TRBD2 as D (6 bases). The CDR3 spans 13 residues. Trimming took 6 bases from V and 7 from J, leaving 16 bases between them. CDR1 and CDR2 from the germline V gene are ENHRY and SYGVKD. As DNA, the CDR3 is TGTGCCATCAGGAGGACGGAGGGCTCTGAGCAGTACTTC. Translating gives CAIRRTEGSEQYF.

This clonotype was recorded a few times. This sequence joins TRBV12-3 or TRBV12-4 and TRBJ2-3; D is ambiguous. Trimming removed 10 bases from V and 1 base from J, with 15 bases in between. The CDR3 covers 14 residues. CDR3 nucleotides: TGTGCCACCCGTAGTACCTGGGGCACAGATACGCAGTATTTT. Translating gives CATRSTWGTDTQYF.

The chain couples TRBV15 to TRBJ1-1; 7 bases are shared with TRBD1. The trim removed 0 bases at V and 7 bases at J, leaving 5 bases unmatched. The CDR3 loop spans 14 amino acids. Germline V lookup: CDR1 LNHNV, CDR2 YYDKDF (reference sequence). The CDR3 loop is CATSRDRTGYEAFF. CDR3 DNA sequence: TGTGCCACCAGCAGAGATAGGACAGGCTATGAAGCTTTCTTT.

The genes are TRBV20-1 and TRBJ2-3; 14 nucleotides match TRBD2. The V gene's germline CDR1 is DFQATT and CDR2 SNEGSKA (reference sequence). V trimming: 4 bases; J trimming: 4 bases; junction bases outside the gene matches: 25. This CDR3 has 22 residues. This CDR3 is CSAIGTGAMRLAGGPGADTQYF. Written as DNA, the CDR3 is TGCAGTGCTATCGGGACAGGGGCTATGAGACTAGCGGGAGGGCCGGGGGCAGATACGCAGTATTTT.

This clonotype was detected only a few times. V gene TRBV11-2 combines with J gene TRBJ2-1, with 10 bases fitting TRBD2. Germline V lookup: CDR1 SGHAT, CDR2 FQNNGV. This CDR3 region has 19 residues. The V gene end was trimmed by 3 bases and the J gene end by 1 base; junction bases not matched to a gene: 12. CDR3 residues: CASSLEGALAGPSYNEQFF. The CDR3 DNA reads TGTGCCAGCAGCTTGGAAGGAGCACTAGCGGGGCCTTCCTACAATGAGCAGTTCTTC.

The genes are TRBV20-1 and TRBJ1-2; a weak D match, TRBD1 (5 bases). The V end lost 1 base, the J end lost 2 bases, and 8 bases lay between the germline ends. The CDR3 has 13 residues. CDR1 is DFQATT, CDR2 SNEGSKA, per germline (reference sequence). CDR3: CSARADRNYGYTF. The CDR3 bases are TGCAGTGCTAGAGCTGACAGAAACTATGGCTACACCTTC.

The chain uses TRBV6-1 and TRBJ1-4, with D possibly TRBD1 on 6 matching bases. Germline CDR1 and CDR2: MNHNS and SASEGT. V lost 8 bases to trimming and J lost 7 bases, with 17 bases between them. The CDR3 has 14 residues. The CDR3 loop is CASLGGGAGEKLFF. The CDR3 DNA reads as TGTGCCAGCCTAGGGGGTGGGGCCGGTGAAAAACTGTTTTTT.

The V gene is TRBV10-3, the J gene TRBJ1-2; 11 bases fit TRBD1. Germline V gene sequence: CDR1 ENHRY, CDR2 SYGVKD. V lost 6 bases and J lost 3; bases outside the gene matches: 3. The CDR3 spans 14 residues. In DNA, the CDR3 is TGTGCCATCAGGAGGACAGGGGGCGACTATGGCTACACCTTC. Protein: CAIRRTGGDYGYTF.

This clonotype appeared many times. The rearrangement links TRBV3-1 to TRBJ2-1, with a tentative D call TRBD1 (5 bases). CDR1 is LGHDT, CDR2 YNNKEL, per germline (reference sequence). CDR3 length: 14 amino acids. The V gene lost 3 bases and the J gene lost 10 bases, with 16 bases spanning the gap. CDR3 in DNA: TGTGCCAGCAGCCACGGCCAAAGGGGCTACGAGCAGTTCTTC. Translated, it gives CASSHGQRGYEQFF.

This clonotype was observed a handful of times. The V call is TRBV20-1, the J call TRBJ2-7; a weak D match, TRBD1 (5 bases). The CDR3 is 13 residues long. V gave up 6 bases and J gave up 3 bases, with 15 bases separating them. CDR1 and CDR2 from the germline V gene are DFQATT and SNEGSKA (reference sequence). The CDR3 region is CSAHTGKLYEQYF. DNA for the CDR3: TGCAGTGCACACACAGGAAAACTCTACGAGCAGTACTTC.

V and J are TRBV5-1 and TRBJ2-1; TRBD2 aligns across 11 bases. Germline CDR1 SGHRS, CDR2 YFSETQ. V was clipped by 3 bases and J by 5 bases; unmatched bases: 4. CDR3 length equals 15 residues. The CDR3 nucleotides are TGCGCCAGCAGCTCGCTAGCGGGGGGTAACAATGAGCAGTTCTTC. This translates into CASSSLAGGNNEQFF.

The gene calls are TRBV7-9 and TRBJ1-6; maybe TRBD1 (5 bases). CDR1 is SEHNR, CDR2 FQNEAQ, per germline (reference sequence). The CDR3 has 15 residues. V lost 2 bases and J lost 9, with 14 bases in between. The CDR3, as DNA: TGTGCCAGCAGCTTAATGGGGGTTTACGGTTCACCCCTCCACTTT. Amino acid sequence: CASSLMGVYGSPLHF.

A few counts support this clonotype. The V and J genes are TRBV20-1 and TRBJ2-3, with D perhaps TRBD1 or TRBD2 (6 bases each). V was pared by 2 bases and J by 2 bases, with 17 bases between. Germline CDR1 reads DFQATT; CDR2 reads SNEGSKA (reference sequence). CDR3 length: 16 residues. The CDR3: CSARRSGAQYTDTQYF. The CDR3 DNA follows: TGCAGTGCTAGACGGTCGGGGGCTCAATACACAGATACGCAGTATTTT.

The chain is built from TRBV5-1 and TRBJ2-5; 8 bases agree with TRBD2. J lost 4 bases, V lost 4 bases, and 12 bases had no gene match. In germline, CDR1 is SGHRS, CDR2 YFSETQ. The CDR3 loop spans 16 amino acids. CDR3 nucleotides: TGCGCCAGCAGCGAGGACCTAGCGGGTGATGGAGAGACCCAGTACTTC. It specifies CASSEDLAGDGETQYF.

The chain employs TRBV7-2 and TRBJ1-5; 8 bases fit TRBD1. The V segment lost 1 base and the J segment 2 bases; nucleotides outside the gene matches: 1. Looked up from germline, CDR1 is SGHTA and CDR2 is FQGNSA. The CDR3 loop spans 15 amino acids. CDR3 loop: CASSLETGGNQPQHF. The CDR3 bases are TGTGCCAGCAGCTTAGAGACAGGGGGCAATCAGCCCCAGCATTTT.

This clonotype has a handful of counts. V usage is TRBV20-1 and J usage is TRBJ2-1, with D unresolved. In germline, CDR1 is DFQATT, CDR2 SNEGSKA (reference sequence). This CDR3 is built from 17 residues. Trimming took 0 bases from V and 8 from J, leaving 23 bases between them. CDR3 residues: CSARDRSLGYSVDEQFF. The CDR3 region has the DNA TGCAGTGCTAGAGATCGGAGCCTCGGATACTCGGTCGATGAGCAGTTCTTC.

CDR3 sequence (DNA): TGTGCCAGCAGCCATGGCCCTAGCGGGAGCACAGATACGCAGTATTTT. This sequence encodes CASSHGPSGSTDTQYF. This chain joins TRBV7-8 and TRBJ2-3, with 8 nucleotides matching TRBD2. Germline loops: CDR1 SGHVS, CDR2 FQNEAQ. The CDR3 runs 16 residues. The ends lost 5 bases at V and 0 bases at J; junction bases unmatched: 7.

The CDR3, as DNA: TGTGCCAGCAGTTTAGGCCACAGCGGCGAGCAGTACGTC. It encodes CASSLGHSGEQYV. This rearrangement joins TRBV12-3 or TRBV12-4 to TRBJ2-7, with a tentative D call TRBD2 (5 bases). The CDR3 sequence is 13 residues long. The ends were cut back, 1 base at V and 6 bases at J, with 10 bases in the middle.

This clonotype showed up many times. The gene calls are TRBV18 and TRBJ1-1; D is uncertain. Trimming stripped 5 bases from V and 0 bases from J, with 10 bases between. In germline, CDR1 is KGHSH, CDR2 LQKENI. The CDR3 is made up of 14 amino acids. Here the CDR3 DNA reads TGTGCCAGCTCAGCGAACGGGGTGAACACTGAAGCTTTCTTT. Amino acids: CASSANGVNTEAFF.